The 9 T cell receptor beta chains below come from one sample, sequenced in a study of cytomegalovirus exposure and HLA in healthy donors. PCR primers comprised 60 Vbeta and 13 Jbeta primers. TCRdb's table, derived via immunoSEQ multiplex PCR, lists solely in-frame clones and lacks some. The sample gives a few hundred thousand clones, roughly 80% of which show up once; around 2.8% is in the top ten. Material for sequencing was PBMCs. Source of these receptors: a man aged 25-45 years in good health and CMV-seronegative.

The chain recombines TRBV5-1 with TRBJ2-7; D ambiguous. The V and J ends lost 5 bases and 1 base respectively, with 10 bases between them. Germline V lookup: CDR1 SGHRS, CDR2 YFSETQ. The CDR3 spans 13 residues. The CDR3 nucleotides are TGCGCCAGCAGAGAGTTTATATCCTACGAGCAGTACTTC. Amino acid sequence: CASREFISYEQYF. The full variable domain, in which reference TRBV5-1 and TRBJ2-7 provide the parts outside the CDR3, is KAGVTQTPRYLIKTRGQQVTLSCSPISGHRSVSWYQQTPGQGLQFLFEYFSETQRNKGNFPGRFSGRQFSNSRSEMNVSTLELGDSALYLCASREFISYEQYFGPGTRLTVT.

The chain combines TRBV7-8 with TRBJ2-5; 10 bases are shared with TRBD2. Germline trimming cut 2 bases from V and 4 bases from J; bases unmatched to any gene: 19. In germline, CDR1 is SGHVS, CDR2 FQNEAQ. The CDR3 runs 20 residues. CDR3: CASSLRGWLAGDDIVETQYF. The CDR3 nucleotides read TGTGCCAGCAGCTTAAGAGGTTGGCTAGCGGGGGATGATATAGTAGAGACCCAGTACTTC.

The CDR3 spells CASSPLDRENQPQHF. In nucleotides, the CDR3 is TGTGCCAGCAGCCCCCTAGACAGGGAAAATCAGCCCCAGCATTTT. The V gene is TRBV7-3, the J gene TRBJ1-5, with 7 bases aligning to TRBD1. V lost 5 bases and J lost 4; bases outside the gene matches: 8. Per germline, CDR1 SGHTA and CDR2 FQGTGA. This CDR3 has 15 residues.

This chain joins TRBV6-1 and TRBJ1-4; maybe TRBD1 (6 bases). The CDR3 extends over 15 amino acids. Trimming shortened V by 6 bases and J by 4 bases, and 15 bases separated the two germline ends. Germline CDR1 reads MNHNS; CDR2 reads SASEGT. This chain's CDR3 is CASRLQGGYNEKLFF. DNA of the CDR3: TGTGCCAGCAGGCTACAGGGAGGGTATAATGAAAAACTGTTTTTT.

The chain recombines TRBV28 with TRBJ2-5; D is unresolved. V was trimmed by 3 bases and J by 3 bases, leaving 8 bases between them. Germline lookup yields CDR1 MDHEN and CDR2 SYDVKM. The CDR3 length is 13 residues. As DNA, the CDR3 is TGTGCCAGCAGTTTTGGTAGCAAAGAGACCCAGTACTTC. Translating gives CASSFGSKETQYF. Full variable domain (missing parts from reference TRBV28 and TRBJ2-5): DVKVTQSSRYLVKRTGEKVFLECVQDMDHENMFWYRQDPGLGLRLIYFSYDVKMKEKGDIPEGYSVSREKKERFSLILESASTNQTSMYLCASSFGSKETQYFGPGTRLLVL.

The chain's CDR3 is CASSLGRGGSYEQYF. CDR3 DNA: TGTGCCAGCAGCTTAGGGAGGGGCGGCTCCTACGAGCAGTACTTC. The gene calls are TRBV11-2 and TRBJ2-7, with a weak D call TRBD2 (6 bases). The CDR3 is 15 residues long. V was cut by 1 base and J by 0 bases, with 10 bases left in between. CDR1 is SGHAT, CDR2 FQNNGV, per germline.

The rearrangement uses TRBV6-5 and TRBJ1-3; no definite D call. The CDR3 totals 14 residues. Per germline, CDR1 MNHEY and CDR2 SVGAGI. Trimming took 7 bases from V and 4 from J, leaving 14 bases between them. This CDR3 reads CASNPTSSGNTIYF. The CDR3 DNA sequence: TGTGCCAGCAATCCCACTAGCTCCGGAAACACCATATATTTT.

This clone was observed a few times. The genes are TRBV28 and TRBJ1-5; 9 bases match TRBD1. V lost 5 bases and J lost 4; bases outside the gene matches: 21. Germline CDR1 and CDR2: MDHEN and SYDVKM. The CDR3 covers 20 residues. The CDR3 region has the DNA TGTGCCAGCAGTCCCGAATGGACAGGGGACGATTTCGGTGGGAATCAGCCCCAGCATTTT. Protein: CASSPEWTGDDFGGNQPQHF.

Concerning this clone: Germline is not matched at one junction end, which may reflect a read error. The CDR3 loop is CSSSLLDRESNYGYTF. CDR3 DNA sequence: TGTTCCAGCAGCTTATTAGACAGGGAGTCTAACTATGGCTACACCTTC. The chain employs TRBV7-9 and TRBJ1-2, with 7 positions matching TRBD1. The germline CDR1 and CDR2 sequences are SEHNR and FQNEAQ (reference sequence). This CDR3 contains 16 residues.